This record covers a single T cell receptor beta chain. Its antigen is currently not known. One base away there is no much larger clone; base qualities are not given. The cohort was made up of approximately 670 healthy bone marrow donors. All cohort members were sampled while nominally healthy, although unrecorded immune exposures were likely present. The donor tested CMV seronegative and was one of the 352 seronegative cohort members. A peripheral blood sample was provided by each donor, and peripheral blood mononuclear cells were used for TCR beta sequencing. Genomic DNA was extracted from the blood cell samples with the Qiagen DNeasy Blood Extraction Kit. This record comes from a study of cytomegalovirus exposure and HLA in healthy donors (dated by TCRdb to about 2017). The study in broad terms: An earlier analysis of 587 of the donors reported about 260 Gb of sequence data and 95 million to 120 million unique TCR beta sequences obtained from around 180 million T cells. Donor age, sex, ethnicity and CMV serostatus were compiled alongside the repertoire data. Among around 400 genotyped donors of the cohort, an average of about 240,000 unique TCR beta nucleotide sequences were sequenced per donor, roughly 18% of them non-productive. In addition to the first cohort of hundreds of subjects, a separate validation cohort of about 120 different subjects was used. Every repertoire in the discovery cohort had been generated on one and the same sequencing platform. To predict cytomegalovirus infection status, the study brought together high-throughput TCR immunosequencing, statistical association of individual TCRs with disease status, and machine learning. About five DR-DQ haplotypes were treated as single units for association and clustering because of strong linkage in the cohort. The T cell repertoires of 550 to 850 subjects were profiled by immunosequencing and related to cytomegalovirus serostatus. Of the roughly 400 genotyped donors, approximately 83% fell in the genetic ancestry cluster associated with self-reported Caucasian donors. The study aimed to test whether cataloging public T cell receptors could reveal signatures of past pathogen exposure. An early release that covered several hundred HLA-typed donors contained around 300 gigabases of sequencing data and tens of millions of unique TCR sequences. Typing coverage differed by locus: A, B, C, DRB1 and DQB1 were typed in roughly 620-630 donors, DQA1 in about 500, DPA1 in 600 to 610, and DPB1 in 400 to 480. To decide whether each TCR beta V gene segment behaved as functional or pseudogenic, an earlier analysis of over 500 of the donors relied on high-throughput TCR beta sequencing. Rather than drawing on any new phenotypic data, the later analysis identified candidate immune exposures from TCR beta sequences and the way those sequences occurred across donors. A later analysis re-analyzed previously published TCR beta repertoires from 666 donors and added high-resolution HLA genotyping to study TCR occurrence patterns. HLA typing included class I and class II loci at four-digit resolution. Genome-wide SNP genotypes for about 55% of the roughly 670 donors were used in a later genetic analysis, which treated that subset as a discovery cohort. Here is what the overall study found, with its caveats: While some public TCRs were present in many individuals, most TCR sequences turned up only very rarely across donors. The study listed 164 TCR beta chains as associated with cytomegalovirus. A later analysis found that most CMV-associated TCR beta chains appeared HLA-restricted, with HLA associations seemingly driven largely by CMV exposure. The classifier was reported to diagnose cytomegalovirus status with high specificity and sensitivity in both the original cohort and the validation cohort. In vitro tests confirmed that a few of the cytomegalovirus-associated TCR beta chains recognize cytomegalovirus antigens. In a later analysis, 16,951 TCR beta sequences were associated with specific HLA alleles at a false discovery rate of 0.05. In a later analysis, TCR association rates were found to vary across HLA loci, with the most associated TCRs seen for DRB1 alleles and the fewest for HLA-C alleles. V-gene and J-gene trimming of TCR beta chains was associated with a missense DCLRE1C variant in a later genetic analysis, and the association was replicated in an independent cohort. Presence/absence analyses assumed roughly uniform sequencing depth across donors, an assumption that may not hold. Because counts were too low, more than 15 rarely observed V segments, including chromosome 9 orphons, were left out of the earlier analysis of about 620 of the donors. Because HLA typing was unavailable for some donors at each locus, only the typed subset was used in association tests. According to a later genetic analysis, donors in an Asian-associated ancestry cluster had fewer N-insertions in productive TCRs than the roughly 670-donor mean. A group of highly shared sequence variants was considered likely to be a technical artifact of the sequencing pipeline. According to the authors, the approach could potentially be generalized to other disease states and immunological phenotypes. In an earlier analysis of around 500 of the donors, most TCR beta V segments appeared in productive rearrangements about 90% or about 30% of the time, broadly matching IMGT annotations. A further reported finding was that TCR beta sequences accurately predicted the HLA-A and HLA-B alleles for most subjects in the first cohort. Some IMGT-functional V segments, including TRBV6-2 and TRBV6-3, could not be distinguished by the 87-base-pair reads and were therefore excluded. For the cohort, immune exposure information was limited to CMV serostatus. In a later analysis, several top co-occurrence clusters were reported to appear linked to parvovirus B19, influenza, CMV and Epstein-Barr virus. Assigning TCR associations to individual alleles was difficult when HLA alleles, especially DR and DQ, strongly co-occurred. Linkage disequilibrium might explain the correlated functional status among segregating V segments, but an unknown experimental factor could not be ruled out. Compared with equally common non-associated chains, HLA-associated TCR beta chains in a later analysis were more clonally expanded and had lower generation probabilities. The cohort was sequenced for TCR beta chains only, and without alpha or paired-chain data the features that could be detected were limited.

From cysteine to phenylalanine, the CDR3 is 17 amino acids long. This entry keeps only the CDR3 DNA: 51 bases, framed from base 1. Trimming takes 0 bases off V and 2 bases off J; junction bases not matched to a gene: 7. CDR1 and CDR2 are read off the germline V gene as SGHDN and FVKESK. The library was prepared using the immunoSEQ multiplex PCR assay. A mixture of 60 forward primers for TCR Vbeta segments and 13 reverse primers for TCR Jbeta segments was used in the multiplex PCR. Amplification of the CDR3 region of rearranged TCR beta genes was performed with a multiplex PCR assay on genomic DNA. Amplified TCR beta libraries were sequenced as 87-base-pair reads on the Illumina HiSeq System. Processing in the source paper ran as follows. A later analysis tallied tens of millions of unique TCR beta chains across the approximately 670 repertoires, and approximately 12 million of those chains were shared by two or more donors. A nearest-neighbor algorithm error-corrected the raw reads and collapsed the reads into unique sequences, merging closely related sequences to remove PCR and sequencing errors. V, D and J gene segments were assigned by aligning CDR3 sequences to IMGT reference sequences. For a sequence to be retained, at least a six-nucleotide match to both a V gene segment and a J gene segment was required. Rearrangements were called productive when the CDR3 lacked stop codons and stayed in frame with V and J; all others were non-productive. CDR3 was defined by IMGT convention, running from the second conserved V-encoded cysteine to the conserved J-encoded phenylalanine. The earlier analysis of some 600 of the donors excluded sequences that lacked an unambiguous match to a single V gene segment. An earlier analysis of approximately 590 of the donors called V segments functional above 56.7% productive rearrangements and segregating when the between-donor standard deviation exceeded 5%. A statistical classification framework was built for diagnosing cytomegalovirus status from the catalog of TCR beta chain sequences. A later analysis assigned V and J genes by comparing TCR nucleotide sequences with IMGT/GENE-DB human TR gene sequences. A later analysis assigned CDR3 sequences and most-parsimonious VDJ recombination scenarios with the TCRdist pipeline. A later analysis defined each TCR beta chain by its CDR3 amino acid sequence plus V-gene family, and excluded reads lacking a unique V-gene family. As a way to deal with suspected cross-contamination and a sequencing artifact, a later analysis dropped approximately 590 nucleotide sequences that were highly shared and had low generation probability. In a later analysis, a clonal expansion index was calculated for each public chain from normalized within-repertoire ranks of inferred template counts. Generation probabilities in a later analysis came from a VDJ recombination model fitted to out-of-frame rearrangements, and those results were checked against IGoR. In a later analysis, hypergeometric tests were used to score TCR-TCR, TCR-HLA and TCR-CMV co-occurrence, with a repertoire-size bias correction applied to TCR pairs. To estimate false discovery rates, a later analysis permuted the HLA or CMV assignments 20 times. A later analysis grouped co-occurring TCRs with DBSCAN, adding TCRdist sequence similarity when clustering within HLA-allele-positive subsets. Repertoires with fewer than 30,000 or more than 120,000 public chains were left out of co-occurrence clustering, as were four to six repertoires with anomalous nucleotide sharing. TCRdb re-hosts the immuneACCESS table, in-frame sequences only. Its copies lack some clones; in the studies checked, an unresolved V gene accounts for under half of them, and the cause for the rest is not known. D and trimming come from the DNA, and the V and J calls and clone size come from that table. The sample table contains around 180,000 clones; only one count was recorded for approximately 88% of them. The biggest ten clones account for around 0.27% of the sample.

The receptor's source is a boy aged 5-17 years in good health and CMV-seronegative. Sequences were obtained from PBMCs. The rearranged segments are TRBV14 and TRBJ2-1; TRBD2 agrees with 7 junctional bases. The DNA sequence is TGTGCCAGCAGCCAAGATGGGCCGGGAGGCCCCTACAATGAGCAGTTCTTC. This yields the protein CASSQDGPGGPYNEQFF.